This T cell receptor beta chain was retrieved from a study of patients and donors after allogeneic stem cell transplantation. Germline assignment: CDR1 LNHNV and CDR2 YYDKDF (reference sequence). Trimming stripped 3 bases from V and 6 bases from J, with 6 bases between. The CDR3 totals 11 residues. This clonotype came up a few times. One entry per CDR3 protein results from TCRdb running MiXCR on the RT-PCR reads. This table has roughly 880,000 distinct CDR3 sequences, about a sixth appearing once. This chain links TRBV15 with TRBJ2-7; no firm D call. The origin of this receptor is a human donor who was either an allogeneic HSCT recipient or a stem cell or donor lymphocyte infusion donor (not recorded which). It is not recorded whose cells these are; they may come from a transplant donor. The sequenced sample was blood, either unsorted or a sorted T cell fraction (not recorded which). The CDR3: CATSRDVEQYF. The CDR3 nucleotides read TGTGCCACCAGCAGGGACGTCGAGCAGTACTTC.